A selection of T cell receptor beta chains follows, all from one sample in a study of human T cells and chemical hapten exposure. TCRdb ran MiXCR on the RACE reads and lists one entry per CDR3 protein. Of approximately 400,000 distinct CDR3 sequences detected, around 5% appear once; the ten largest clones hold about 2.2%. The specimen was whole blood, collected in connection with sensitization to the hapten diphenylcyclopropenone (DPC). The receptors were gathered from a woman aged 45 to 65 with alopecia areata. Some clones in this sample may be carry-over from other donors' samples. Each CDR3 is given with its conserved first and last residue. Rows may omit the clone size; those that give it use once, few, many or a size class.

once	TRBV7-2	TRBJ2-1	CASSPGRAGGITYNEQFF
few	TRBV2	TRBJ1-5	CASSDPDWPQHF
once	TRBV21-1	TRBJ2-3	CASSFGVLGSTDTQYF
few	TRBV11-2	TRBJ2-2	CASSSGKTGYEAGELFF
few	TRBV29-1	TRBJ1-1	CSVVASPNTEAFF
.	TRBV28	TRBJ1-3	CASKEIYSGNTIYF
many	TRBV10-3	TRBJ1-1	CAISEVAGGSSTEAFF
many	TRBV15	TRBJ2-7	CATSRGGLSSYEQYF
many	TRBV4-2	TRBJ2-1	CASSQGDRGREGEQFF
.	TRBV20-1	TRBJ2-5	CSAPARGRETQYF
many	TRBV3-1	TRBJ1-2	CASSQGVLQDYGYTF
.	TRBV2	TRBJ2-5	CASRKAGVQETQYF
.	TRBV5-4	TRBJ2-3	CASSLEAGGSRNTQYF
many	TRBV6-2/TRBV6-3	TRBJ2-1	CASSYSFTKTSGKNEQFF
few	TRBV5-6	TRBJ2-3	CASSVTIRTDTQYF
.	TRBV2	TRBJ2-1	CASSFYRETLEFF
many	TRBV10-3	TRBJ1-2	CAIRGVTGTDGYTF
few	TRBV10-3	TRBJ1-5	CSGDDNQPQHF
many	TRBV7-9	TRBJ1-1	CASTPTGGASQSEAFF
few	TRBV19	TRBJ2-1	CATTWGVLDEQFF
.	TRBV20-1	TRBJ1-6	CSASFGPIQGPLHF
few	TRBV2	TRBJ2-7	CASSGGLAIRYEQYF
.	TRBV4-1	TRBJ2-7	CASSHRRGPEDEQYF
few	TRBV7-8	TRBJ2-3	CASIRRLGDTQYF
few	TRBV30	TRBJ2-7	CAWSVDRGLSYEQYF
few	TRBV6-5	TRBJ1-2	CASGGTGEFGYTF
many	TRBV20-1	TRBJ1-3	CRKGGESGNTIYF